This T cell receptor (beta chain) was sequenced in a study of shared clonotypes between healthy human individuals. This CDR3 spans 14 amino acids. V dropped 7 bases and J dropped 1 base, with 10 bases sitting between them. The germline V gene has CDR1 MDHEN and CDR2 SYDVKM. Notes on this clone: Its antigen remains unknown.

Findings of the study overall: Memory subsets generally showed smaller estimated richness than naive subsets did. Naive CD4 clonotypes were shared across a handful of donors at 4.5% to 6.5%.

Positive CCR7 selection of CD45RO-negative cells yielded the naive CD8 cells, and terminally differentiated effector memory CD45RA+ cells were excluded. This table comes from immunoSEQ multiplex PCR, and its TCRdb copy is limited to in-frame clones, with some not included. This table holds roughly 2,000,000 clones, 90% to 95% found once. The chain employs TRBV28 and TRBJ1-4; maybe TRBD1 (5 bases). This clonotype originated in a young man in good health. Some clones in this sample may be carry-over from other donors' samples. The sequencing input was naive CD8+ T cells from PBMCs. CDR3: CASIEGRTNEKLFF. Written as DNA, the CDR3 is TGTGCCAGCATAGAGGGGCGAACTAATGAAAAACTGTTTTTT.